The 20 T cell receptor beta chains below were found in one sample sequenced in a study of blood T cells in healthy people across ages (dated by TCRdb to about 2015). The library was generated by 5' RACE. TCRdb records Illumina HiSeq 2500 as the sequencer. A second PCR of roughly 7 to 11 cycles was performed with a sample-barcoded 5' primer and a J-beta primer mix. The public sequencing data were trimmed at Q25 with fastp and processed into clonotypes with MiXCR by TCRdb, which kept only in-frame beta chains. Each entry merges the rows of one CDR3 protein and shows their most common DNA and genes. The sample yields 710,000 or so distinct CDR3 sequences; around a fifth were counted once. Less than 25% of the sample is in the top ten clones. The specimen sequenced was blood. The receptors shown here come from a man aged 65 to 85 in good health.

The chain links TRBV7-8 to TRBJ1-1; D gene unclear. The CDR3 is made up of 13 amino acids. V was shortened by 6 bases and J by 0 bases, with 8 bases between the two germline ends. Germline-derived CDR1 and CDR2 are SGHVS and FQNEAQ. In DNA form, the CDR3 reads TGTGCCAGCAGGATGGGTATGAACACTGAAGCTTTCTTT. Residues: CASRMGMNTEAFF.

This clonotype was detected only a few times. The rearrangement joins TRBV3-1 to TRBJ2-5; D remains unclear. The V gene's germline CDR1 is LGHDT and CDR2 YNNKEL (reference sequence). CDR3 length equals 13 residues. Trimming removed 1 base at V and 4 bases at J, with 7 bases between. The CDR3 region is CASSQVPGETQYF. Here the CDR3 DNA reads TGTGCCAGCAGCCAAGTTCCTGGAGAGACCCAGTACTTC.

The chain uses TRBV7-9 and TRBJ2-7; the D is unclear. Trimming pared 2 bases from V and 2 bases from J, leaving 10 bases between. The CDR3 consists of 14 residues. Germline V CDR1 and CDR2: SEHNR, FQNEAQ (reference sequence). This CDR3 reads CASSLLSIPYEQYF. In DNA, the CDR3 is TGTGCCAGCAGCTTACTTTCCATCCCCTACGAGCAGTACTTC. The variable domain in full, completed from reference TRBV7-9 and TRBJ2-7, reads DTGVSQNPRHKITKRGQNVTFRCDPISEHNRLYWYRQTLGQGPEFLTYFQNEAQLEKSRLLSDRFSAERPKGSFSTLEIQRTEQGDSAMYLCASSLLSIPYEQYFGPGTRLTVT.

This clonotype was picked up many times. This chain joins TRBV29-1 and TRBJ2-1; 7 nucleotides align to TRBD1. The ends lost 7 bases at V and 9 bases at J; junction bases unmatched: 12. Per germline, CDR1 SQVTM and CDR2 ANQGSEA. There are 13 residues in the CDR3. Here the CDR3 reads CSGRDSDFGEQFF. For the CDR3, the DNA is TGCAGCGGCCGGGACAGTGACTTTGGTGAGCAGTTCTTC.

This clonotype appeared a single time. This rearrangement joins TRBV3-1 to TRBJ2-7; D remains ambiguous. The J call may be in error: the DNA end matches TRBJ2-5 better. Germline CDR1 is LGHDT and CDR2 is YNNKEL (reference sequence). The CDR3 length is 14 residues. The CDR3 sequence is CASSRRSEQETQYF. Here the CDR3 DNA reads TGTGCCAGCAGCCGACGTAGTGAACAAGAGACCCAGTACTTC.

J is TRBJ1-2 and V is TRBV6-5; D is perhaps TRBD1 (6 bases). The CDR3 length is 16 residues. Germline CDR1 reads MNHEY; CDR2 reads SVGAGI. The V gene lost 6 bases and the J gene lost 0 bases, with 17 bases spanning the gap. The chain's CDR3 is CASRRGPDVANYGYTF. CDR3 nucleotides: TGTGCCAGCAGGCGGGGGCCTGATGTGGCTAACTATGGCTACACCTTC.

V and J are TRBV5-1 and TRBJ2-7; TRBD1 is a possible D gene (6 bases). CDR3 length: 14 amino acids. CDR1 is SGHRS, CDR2 YFSETQ, per germline. The V and J ends lost 4 bases and 6 bases respectively, with 17 bases between them. CDR3 residues: CASSQQGSFTEQYF. CDR3 bases: TGCGCCAGCAGCCAACAGGGATCCTTCACCGAGCAGTACTTC.

This chain uses TRBV5-1 with TRBJ2-7; D is unclear. The V gene's germline CDR1 is SGHRS and CDR2 YFSETQ. V was trimmed by 0 bases and J by 4 bases, leaving 14 bases between them. This CDR3 contains 15 residues. This CDR3 reads CASSLESASMYEQYF. In DNA, the CDR3 is TGCGCCAGCAGCTTGGAGTCAGCTTCTATGTACGAGCAGTACTTC.

V usage is TRBV6-1 and J usage is TRBJ2-5, with D unclear. The germline gives CDR1 MNHNS, CDR2 SASEGT. V was shortened by 7 bases and J by 2 bases, with 14 bases between the two germline ends. The CDR3 is made up of 14 amino acids. CDR3 region: CASTLPSHQETQYF. In nucleotides, the CDR3 is TGTGCCAGCACACTGCCATCCCATCAAGAGACCCAGTACTTC.

This clonotype has just a few counts. The chain couples TRBV12-3 or TRBV12-4 to TRBJ1-1; 7 bases align to TRBD1. The CDR3 sequence is 14 residues long. The ends lost 2 bases at V and 7 bases at J; junction bases unmatched: 7. In nucleotides, the CDR3 is TGTGCCAGCAGTTTAACTTACAGGGGAAATGAAGCTTTCTTT. Its translation: CASSLTYRGNEAFF.

CDR3 amino acids: CASSLGSSGGNGYTF. As DNA, the CDR3 is TGCGCCAGCAGCTTGGGTAGCTCAGGGGGGAATGGCTACACCTTC. V and J are TRBV5-1 and TRBJ1-2; 7 nucleotides align to TRBD1. Germline lookup yields CDR1 SGHRS and CDR2 YFSETQ. This CDR3 is built from 15 residues. V was pared by 0 bases and J by 6 bases, with 8 bases of the junction left unmatched.

The rearrangement links TRBV9 to TRBJ2-1, with 13 bases aligning to TRBD2. This CDR3 contains 16 residues. V lost 1 base, J lost 3 bases, and 1 base stayed unmatched. The V gene's germline CDR1 is SGDLS and CDR2 YYNGEE. The CDR3 reads CASSVTSGRVYNEQFF. CDR3 nucleotides: TGTGCCAGCAGCGTAACTAGCGGGAGGGTCTACAATGAGCAGTTCTTC.

V gene TRBV12-3 or TRBV12-4 combines with J gene TRBJ2-7; 9 nucleotides line up with TRBD1. V lost 6 bases, J lost 6 bases, and 12 bases stayed unmatched. This CDR3 contains 15 residues. The CDR3 protein is CASSPGQGLSREQYF. The CDR3 region has the DNA TGTGCCAGCAGCCCGGGACAGGGTTTATCTCGCGAGCAGTACTTC.

This sequence joins TRBV12-3 or TRBV12-4 and TRBJ2-3; D is perhaps TRBD1 (5 bases). This CDR3 is 14 amino acids long. Deletions cut 3 bases from V and 5 bases from J, with 12 bases between. CDR3 loop: CASSFRGMGDTQYF. The CDR3 DNA reads TGTGCCAGCAGTTTTAGGGGAATGGGAGATACGCAGTATTTT.

There are a few counts of this clonotype. The rearrangement links TRBV6-2 or TRBV6-3 to TRBJ2-5; D is unclear. The end of the DNA fits TRBJ2-7 better, so the J call may be wrong. The CDR3 is 15 residues long. CDR1 and CDR2 (germline): MNHEY, SVGEGT. The CDR3 DNA reads TGTGCCAGCAGTTATACTGTGACACTCTACTACGAGCAGTACTTC. It translates to CASSYTVTLYYEQYF.

This clonotype was found a few times. The chain is built from TRBV19 and TRBJ2-3; weak D call: TRBD1 (6 bases). The CDR3 is made up of 17 amino acids. Trimming stripped 5 bases from V and 2 bases from J, with 20 bases between. Germline CDR1 reads LNHDA; CDR2 reads SQIVND (reference sequence). CDR3 protein: CASSRTAGTSYTDTQYF. CDR3 bases: TGTGCCAGTAGTCGTACCGCAGGGACATCCTACACAGATACGCAGTATTTT.

This clonotype was counted a few times. The V gene is TRBV13, the J gene TRBJ2-7, with TRBD1 matching over 9 bases. Germline V lookup: CDR1 PRHDT, CDR2 FYEKMQ (reference sequence). J lost 5 bases, V lost 5 bases, and 7 bases had no gene match. CDR3 length equals 14 residues. The CDR3 coding sequence is TGTGCCAGCAGCGGAGGGACAGGGTTCGACGAGCAGTACTTC. The encoded protein is CASSGGTGFDEQYF.

This clonotype was observed a few times. This rearrangement joins TRBV11-2 to TRBJ2-1, with 9 bases lining up with TRBD1. V trimming: 3 bases; J trimming: 13 bases; junction bases outside the gene matches: 4. The CDR3 is 12 amino acids. Germline V gives CDR1 SGHAT, CDR2 FQNNGV. CDR3 nucleotides: TGTGCCAGCAGCTTCTGGACAGGGGCTCAGTTCTTC. Its protein product is CASSFWTGAQFF.

The rearrangement joins TRBV20-1 to TRBJ2-3; 11 bases line up with TRBD2. The trim removed 5 bases at V and 6 bases at J, leaving 7 bases unmatched. The CDR3 has 14 residues. Looked up from germline, CDR1 is DFQATT and CDR2 is SNEGSKA (reference sequence). CDR3 in amino acids: CSALTSGASDTQYF. CDR3 DNA: TGCAGTGCTTTGACTAGCGGGGCCTCGGATACGCAGTATTTT.

This clonotype was seen only a few times. The V gene is TRBV28, the J gene TRBJ1-6, with 7 bases identical to TRBD1. CDR1 MDHEN and CDR2 SYDVKM come from the germline V gene. The CDR3 sequence is 16 residues long. With V trimmed by 5 bases and J by 10 bases, 14 bases remained unmatched. The CDR3 coding sequence is TGTGCCAGCAGTGCACTCCACAGGGGCGGACGATCACCCCTCCACTTT. The encoded protein is CASSALHRGGRSPLHF.